This TCR beta chain was retrieved from a study of cytomegalovirus exposure and HLA in healthy donors. Findings and caveats of the study: Donor immune exposure was known only as CMV serostatus. Accounts indicate the classifier identified cytomegalovirus status with strong specificity and sensitivity.

On this clone itself: What it binds is not known.

Primers: 60 Vbeta forward and 13 Jbeta reverse. TCRdb's copy holds only in-frame clones and misses some; the assay was immunoSEQ multiplex PCR. Found here are around 100,000 clones, 60% to 80% of them singletons; the top ten hold roughly 5.9%. Samples came from healthy bone marrow donors. Sequencing was done on a sample of PBMCs. This clonotype was sampled from a man in his sixties in good health and CMV-seropositive.

CDR3 protein: CASSLPGTSGGDEQFF. The CDR3 region has the DNA TGTGCCAGCAGTTTACCCGGGACTAGCGGGGGCGATGAGCAGTTCTTC. This sequence joins TRBV28 and TRBJ2-1, with 14 nucleotides matching TRBD2. Trimming took 2 bases from V and 8 from J; bases not matched to a gene: 5. Germline V lookup: CDR1 MDHEN, CDR2 SYDVKM. The CDR3 covers 16 residues.